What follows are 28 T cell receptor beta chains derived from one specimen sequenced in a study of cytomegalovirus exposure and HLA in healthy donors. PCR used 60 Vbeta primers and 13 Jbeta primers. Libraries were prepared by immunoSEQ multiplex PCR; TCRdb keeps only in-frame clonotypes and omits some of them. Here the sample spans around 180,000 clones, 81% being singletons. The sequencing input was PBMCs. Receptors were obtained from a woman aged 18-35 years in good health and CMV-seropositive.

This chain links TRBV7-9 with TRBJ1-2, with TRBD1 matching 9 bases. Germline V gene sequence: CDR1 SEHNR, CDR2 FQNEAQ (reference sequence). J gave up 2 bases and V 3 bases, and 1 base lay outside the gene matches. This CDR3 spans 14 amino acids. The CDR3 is CASSLTGGNYGYTF. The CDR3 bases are TGTGCCAGCAGCTTGACAGGGGGGAACTATGGCTACACCTTC. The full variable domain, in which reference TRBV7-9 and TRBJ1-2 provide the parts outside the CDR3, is DTGVSQNPRHKITKRGQNVTFRCDPISEHNRLYWYRQTLGQGPEFLTYFQNEAQLEKSRLLSDRFSAERPKGSFSTLEIQRTEQGDSAMYLCASSLTGGNYGYTFGSGTRLTVV.

The CDR3 region has the DNA TGCGCCAGCAGCCAAGAGAGGGGGTCGACCGACACTGAAGCTTTCTTT. This encodes CASSQERGSTDTEAFF. This chain connects TRBV4-3 to TRBJ1-1; D possibly corresponds to TRBD1 (6 bases). V was trimmed by 0 bases and J by 3 bases, leaving 14 bases between them. Germline V gene data show CDR1 as LGHNA and CDR2 as YSLEER. The CDR3 spans 16 residues.

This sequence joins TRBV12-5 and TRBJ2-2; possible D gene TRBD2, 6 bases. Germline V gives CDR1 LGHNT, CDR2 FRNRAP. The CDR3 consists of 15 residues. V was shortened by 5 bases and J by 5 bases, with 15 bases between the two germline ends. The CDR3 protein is CASGPWTTLTGELFF. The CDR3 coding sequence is TGTGCTAGTGGTCCCTGGACTACCTTAACCGGGGAGCTGTTTTTT.

In DNA, the CDR3 is TGTGCCAGCTCACCAGCGGGTTTTGGAAACACCATATATTTT. Translation: CASSPAGFGNTIYF. The chain is built from TRBV27 and TRBJ1-3; D gene ambiguous. This CDR3 region has 14 residues. V was pared by 8 bases and J by 3 bases, with 14 bases between. From germline, CDR1 is MNHEY and CDR2 SMNVEV (reference sequence).

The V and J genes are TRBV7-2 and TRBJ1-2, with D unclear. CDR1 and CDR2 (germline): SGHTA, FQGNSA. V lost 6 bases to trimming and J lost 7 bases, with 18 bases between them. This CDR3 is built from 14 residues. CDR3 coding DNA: TGTGCCAGCAGACCCCATGGCACGACGGGTGGCTACACCTTC. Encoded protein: CASRPHGTTGGYTF.

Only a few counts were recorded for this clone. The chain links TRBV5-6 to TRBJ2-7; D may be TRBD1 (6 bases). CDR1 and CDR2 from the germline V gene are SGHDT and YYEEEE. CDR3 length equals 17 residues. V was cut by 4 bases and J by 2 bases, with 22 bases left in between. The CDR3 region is CASSLIPLGTGPYEQYV. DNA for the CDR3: TGTGCCAGCAGCCTCATTCCCCTGGGAACAGGGCCCTACGAGCAGTACGTC.

Written as DNA, the CDR3 is TGTGCCAGCAGTTACTCCCCCATGCTCGCCTACGAGCAGTACTTC. As protein: CASSYSPMLAYEQYF. V is TRBV27 and J is TRBJ2-7; D gene ambiguous. Germline-derived CDR1 and CDR2 are MNHEY and SMNVEV (reference sequence). This CDR3 is built from 15 residues. The V end was cut by 4 bases, the J end by 2 bases, with 15 bases between.

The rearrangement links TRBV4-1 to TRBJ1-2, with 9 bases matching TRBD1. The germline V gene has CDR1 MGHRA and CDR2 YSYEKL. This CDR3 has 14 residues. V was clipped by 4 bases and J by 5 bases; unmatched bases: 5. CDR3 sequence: CASSPRTGAYGYTF. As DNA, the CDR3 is TGCGCCAGCAGCCCACGGACAGGGGCATATGGCTACACCTTC.

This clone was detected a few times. This chain's CDR3 is CASSQVLSSSLGYTF. Here the CDR3 DNA reads TGTGCCAGCAGCCAAGTGTTAAGCTCCTCCCTTGGCTACACCTTC. The V call is TRBV4-2, the J call TRBJ1-2, with unresolved D. This CDR3 is 15 amino acids long. Looked up from germline, CDR1 is LGHNA and CDR2 is YNFKEQ. Trimming left V 1 base short and J 7 bases short, with 16 bases between.

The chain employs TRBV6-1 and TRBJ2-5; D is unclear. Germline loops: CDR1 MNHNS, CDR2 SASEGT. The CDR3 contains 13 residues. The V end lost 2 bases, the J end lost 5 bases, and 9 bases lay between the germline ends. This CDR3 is CASSEYALETQYF. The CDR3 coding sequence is TGTGCCAGCAGTGAATACGCGTTGGAGACCCAGTACTTC.

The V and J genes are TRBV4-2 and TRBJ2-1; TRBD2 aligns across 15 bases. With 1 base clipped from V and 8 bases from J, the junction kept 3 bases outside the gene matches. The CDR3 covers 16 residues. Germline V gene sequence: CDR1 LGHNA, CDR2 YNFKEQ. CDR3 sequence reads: CASSQGTSGGVDEQFF. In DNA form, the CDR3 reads TGTGCCAGCAGCCAAGGGACTAGCGGGGGGGTCGATGAGCAGTTCTTC.

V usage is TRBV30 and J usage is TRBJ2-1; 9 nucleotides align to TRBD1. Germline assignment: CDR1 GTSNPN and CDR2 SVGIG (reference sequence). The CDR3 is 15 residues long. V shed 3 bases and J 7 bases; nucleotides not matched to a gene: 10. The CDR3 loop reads CAWRSPGQGWNEQFF. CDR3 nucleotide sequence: TGTGCCTGGAGGTCCCCGGGACAGGGATGGAATGAGCAGTTCTTC.

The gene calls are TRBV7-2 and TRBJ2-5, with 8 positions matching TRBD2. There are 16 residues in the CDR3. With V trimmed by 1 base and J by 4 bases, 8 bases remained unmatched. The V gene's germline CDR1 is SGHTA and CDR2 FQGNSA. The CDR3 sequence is CASSLGAGGAAETQYF. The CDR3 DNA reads TGTGCCAGCAGCTTAGGGGCCGGGGGGGCCGCAGAGACCCAGTACTTC.

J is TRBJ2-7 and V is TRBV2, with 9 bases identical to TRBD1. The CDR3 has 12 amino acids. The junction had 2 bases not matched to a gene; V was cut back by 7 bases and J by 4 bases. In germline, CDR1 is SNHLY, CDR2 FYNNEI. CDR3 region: CASKDRGYEQYF. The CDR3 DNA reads TGTGCCAGCAAGGACAGGGGTTACGAGCAGTACTTC.

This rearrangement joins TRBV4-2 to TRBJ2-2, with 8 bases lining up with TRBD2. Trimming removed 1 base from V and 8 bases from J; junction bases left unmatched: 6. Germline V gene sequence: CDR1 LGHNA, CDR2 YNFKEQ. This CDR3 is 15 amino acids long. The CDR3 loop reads CASSQAGTRSGELFF. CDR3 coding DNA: TGTGCCAGCAGCCAAGCCGGGACTAGGTCGGGGGAGCTGTTTTTT.

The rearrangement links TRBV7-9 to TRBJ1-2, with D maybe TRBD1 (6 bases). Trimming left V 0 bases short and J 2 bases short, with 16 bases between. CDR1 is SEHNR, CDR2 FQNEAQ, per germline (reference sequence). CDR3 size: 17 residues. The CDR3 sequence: CASSLAQPRTANYGYTF. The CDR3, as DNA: TGTGCCAGCAGCTTAGCGCAGCCGCGGACAGCCAACTATGGCTACACCTTC.

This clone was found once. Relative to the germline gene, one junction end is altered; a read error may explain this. CDR3 bases: TGTGCTAGCAGCTTGGAGAACGGACAGGGTTACAATGAGCAGTTCTTC. Translated: CASSLENGQGYNEQFF. V usage is TRBV7-7 and J usage is TRBJ2-1; 8 bases match TRBD1. There are 16 residues in the CDR3. Germline V lookup: CDR1 SSHAT, CDR2 FNYEAQ (reference sequence).

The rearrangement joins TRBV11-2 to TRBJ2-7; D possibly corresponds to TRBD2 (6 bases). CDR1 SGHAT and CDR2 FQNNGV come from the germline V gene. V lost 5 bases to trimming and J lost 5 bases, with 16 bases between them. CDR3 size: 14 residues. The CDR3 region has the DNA TGTGCCAGCAGCCCCCGGCGGGGTAGTCACGAGCAGTACTTC. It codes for CASSPRRGSHEQYF.

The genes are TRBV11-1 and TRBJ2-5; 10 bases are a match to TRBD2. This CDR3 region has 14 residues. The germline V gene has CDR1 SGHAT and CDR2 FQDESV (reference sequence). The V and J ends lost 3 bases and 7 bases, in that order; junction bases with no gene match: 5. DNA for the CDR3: TGTGCCAGCAGCTTGGCTAGCGGGGGTAGGACCCAGTACTTC. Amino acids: CASSLASGGRTQYF.

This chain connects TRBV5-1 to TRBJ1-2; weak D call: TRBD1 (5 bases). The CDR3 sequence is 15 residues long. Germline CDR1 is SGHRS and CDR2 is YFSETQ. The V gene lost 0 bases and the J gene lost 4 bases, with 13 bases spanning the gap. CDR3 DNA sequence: TGCGCCAGCAGCTTGGGTGCAGGGAAGGGCTATGGCTACACCTTC. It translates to CASSLGAGKGYGYTF.

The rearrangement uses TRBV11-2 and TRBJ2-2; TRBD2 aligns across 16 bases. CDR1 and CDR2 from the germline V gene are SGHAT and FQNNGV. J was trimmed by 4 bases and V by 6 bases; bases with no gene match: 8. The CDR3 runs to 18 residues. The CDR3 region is CASRMGLAGGRGTGELFF. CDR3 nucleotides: TGTGCCAGCAGAATGGGACTAGCGGGGGGGCGAGGCACCGGGGAGCTGTTTTTT.

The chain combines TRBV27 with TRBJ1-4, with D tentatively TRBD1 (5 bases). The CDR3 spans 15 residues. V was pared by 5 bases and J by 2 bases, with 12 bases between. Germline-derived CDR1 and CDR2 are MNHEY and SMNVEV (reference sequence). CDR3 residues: CASSREKGTNEKLFF. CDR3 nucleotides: TGTGCCAGCAGTCGCGAGAAGGGGACTAATGAAAAACTGTTTTTT. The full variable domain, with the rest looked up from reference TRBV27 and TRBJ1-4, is EAQVTQNPRYLITVTGKKLTVTCSQNMNHEYMSWYRQDPGLGLRQIYYSMNVEVTDKGDVPEGYKVSRKEKRNFPLILESPSPNQTSLYFCASSREKGTNEKLFFGSGTQLSVL.

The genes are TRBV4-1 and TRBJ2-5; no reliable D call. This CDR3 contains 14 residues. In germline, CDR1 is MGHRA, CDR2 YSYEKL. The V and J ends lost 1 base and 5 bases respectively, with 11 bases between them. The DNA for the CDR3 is TGCGCCAGCAGCCAAGGTCCCTTTTCGGAGACCCAGTACTTC. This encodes CASSQGPFSETQYF.

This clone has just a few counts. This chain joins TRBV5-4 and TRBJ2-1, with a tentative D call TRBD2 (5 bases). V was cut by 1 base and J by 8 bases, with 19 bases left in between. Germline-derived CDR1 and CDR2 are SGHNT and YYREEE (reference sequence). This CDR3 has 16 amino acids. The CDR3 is CASSLLAGPGLDEQFF. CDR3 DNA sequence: TGTGCCAGCAGCTTGTTGGCGGGCCCGGGCCTCGATGAGCAGTTCTTC.

As DNA, the CDR3 is TGTGCCAGCAGTGGAGGGACAGGGGTGAATGAGCAGTTCTTC. This translates into CASSGGTGVNEQFF. V usage is TRBV6-1 and J usage is TRBJ2-1, with TRBD1 identical over 10 bases. V dropped 4 bases and J dropped 7; count of bases not matched to a gene: 4. The germline V gene encodes CDR1 MNHNS and CDR2 SASEGT. The CDR3 has 14 residues.

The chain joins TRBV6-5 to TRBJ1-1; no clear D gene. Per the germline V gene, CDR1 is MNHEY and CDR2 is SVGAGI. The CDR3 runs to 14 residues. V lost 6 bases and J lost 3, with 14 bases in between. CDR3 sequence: CASRRGWSDTEAFF. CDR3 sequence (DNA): TGTGCCAGCAGGCGCGGGTGGTCGGACACTGAAGCTTTCTTT.

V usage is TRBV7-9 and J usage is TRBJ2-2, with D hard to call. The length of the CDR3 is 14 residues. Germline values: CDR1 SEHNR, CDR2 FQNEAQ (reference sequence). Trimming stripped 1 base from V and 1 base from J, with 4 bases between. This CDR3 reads CASSLGVNTGELFF. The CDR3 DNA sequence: TGTGCCAGCAGCTTAGGAGTGAACACCGGGGAGCTGTTTTTT.

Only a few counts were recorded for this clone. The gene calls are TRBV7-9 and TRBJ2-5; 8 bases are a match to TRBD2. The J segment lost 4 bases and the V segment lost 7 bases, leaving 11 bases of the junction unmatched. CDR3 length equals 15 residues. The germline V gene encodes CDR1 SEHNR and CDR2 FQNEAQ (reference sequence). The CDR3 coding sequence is TGTGCCAGCACCCGGGGGGGGTTGGGGCGAGAGACCCAGTACTTC. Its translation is CASTRGGLGRETQYF. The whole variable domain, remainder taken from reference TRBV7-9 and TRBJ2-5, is DTGVSQNPRHKITKRGQNVTFRCDPISEHNRLYWYRQTLGQGPEFLTYFQNEAQLEKSRLLSDRFSAERPKGSFSTLEIQRTEQGDSAMYLCASTRGGLGRETQYFGPGTRLLVL.